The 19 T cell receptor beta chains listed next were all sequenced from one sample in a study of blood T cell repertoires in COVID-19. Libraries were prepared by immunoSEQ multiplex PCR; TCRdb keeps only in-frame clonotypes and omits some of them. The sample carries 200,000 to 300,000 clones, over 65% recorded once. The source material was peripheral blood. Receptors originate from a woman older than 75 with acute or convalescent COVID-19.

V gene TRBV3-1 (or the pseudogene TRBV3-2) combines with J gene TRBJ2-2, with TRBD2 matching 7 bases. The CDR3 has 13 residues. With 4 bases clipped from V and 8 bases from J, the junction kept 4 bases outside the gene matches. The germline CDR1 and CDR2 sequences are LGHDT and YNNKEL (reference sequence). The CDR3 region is CASSLLREGELFF. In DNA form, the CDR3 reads TGTGCCAGCAGCCTATTGCGGGAGGGGGAGCTGTTTTTT.

The CDR3 sequence: CASSLEGTQRETQYF. The CDR3 coding sequence is TGCGCCAGCAGCTTAGAAGGGACTCAGCGGGAGACCCAGTACTTC. This chain links TRBV5-1 with TRBJ2-5; possibly TRBD2 for D (6 bases). Trimming removed 2 bases at V and 5 bases at J, with 16 bases between. The CDR3 contains 15 residues. Germline V CDR1 and CDR2: SGHRS, YFSETQ.

CDR3 bases: TGTGCCAGCAGCATGCGCTACGAGCAGTACTTC. Translated, it gives CASSMRYEQYF. The chain recombines TRBV21-1 with TRBJ2-7; TRBD2 reflects the table's D call only, with no check against the DNA. TRBV21-1 is shown as a pseudogene. This CDR3 spans 11 amino acids.

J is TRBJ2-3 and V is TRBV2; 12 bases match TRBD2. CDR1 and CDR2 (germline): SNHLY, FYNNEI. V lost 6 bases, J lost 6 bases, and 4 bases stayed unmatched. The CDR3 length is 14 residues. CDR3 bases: TGTGCCAGCAGCTGGACTAGCGGGGTTGATACGCAGTATTTT. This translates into CASSWTSGVDTQYF.

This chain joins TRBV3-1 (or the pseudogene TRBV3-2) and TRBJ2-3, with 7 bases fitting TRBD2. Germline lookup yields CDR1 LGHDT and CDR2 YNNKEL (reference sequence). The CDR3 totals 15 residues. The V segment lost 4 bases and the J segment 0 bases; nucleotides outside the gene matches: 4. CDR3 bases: TGTGCCAGCAGCCTAGCGGGTGCTAGCACAGATACGCAGTATTTT. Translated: CASSLAGASTDTQYF.

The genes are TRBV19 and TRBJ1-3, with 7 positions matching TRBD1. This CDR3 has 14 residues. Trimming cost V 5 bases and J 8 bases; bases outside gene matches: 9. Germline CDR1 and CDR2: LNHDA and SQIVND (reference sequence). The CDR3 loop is CASSSRQGVYTIYF. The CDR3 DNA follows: TGTGCCAGTAGTTCAAGACAGGGAGTATACACCATATATTTT.

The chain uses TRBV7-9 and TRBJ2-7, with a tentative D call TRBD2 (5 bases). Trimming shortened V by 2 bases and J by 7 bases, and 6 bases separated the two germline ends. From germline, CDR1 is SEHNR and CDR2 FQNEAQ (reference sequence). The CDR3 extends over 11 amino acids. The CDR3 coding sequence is TGTGCCAGCAGCTTATTAGCGGAGCAGTACTTC. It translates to CASSLLAEQYF.

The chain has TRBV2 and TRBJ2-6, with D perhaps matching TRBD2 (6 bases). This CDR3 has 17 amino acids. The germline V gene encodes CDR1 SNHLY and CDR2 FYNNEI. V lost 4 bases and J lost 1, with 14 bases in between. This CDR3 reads CASSGPAGSSGANVLTF. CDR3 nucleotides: TGTGCCAGCAGTGGTCCAGCGGGTTCGTCTGGGGCCAACGTCCTGACTTTC.

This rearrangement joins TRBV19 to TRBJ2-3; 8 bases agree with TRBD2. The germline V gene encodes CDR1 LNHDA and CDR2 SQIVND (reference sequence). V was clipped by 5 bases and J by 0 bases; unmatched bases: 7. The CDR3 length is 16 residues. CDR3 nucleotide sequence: TGTGCCAGTAGTTGGCTGGCGGGGGGAAGCACAGATACGCAGTATTTT. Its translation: CASSWLAGGSTDTQYF.

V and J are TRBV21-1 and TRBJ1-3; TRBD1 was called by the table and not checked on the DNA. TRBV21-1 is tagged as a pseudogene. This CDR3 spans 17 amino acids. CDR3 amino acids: CASSKTFNREGGNTIYF. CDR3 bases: TGTGCCAGCAGCAAAACCTTTAACAGGGAAGGTGGAAACACCATATATTTT.

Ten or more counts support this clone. CDR3 bases: TGTGCCAGCAGCACCACAGGGAACACTGAAGCTTTCTTT. Translation: CASSTTGNTEAFF. The chain joins TRBV6-2 or TRBV6-3 to TRBJ1-1; possibly TRBD1 for D (5 bases). The V end was cut by 6 bases, the J end by 1 base, with 9 bases between. The CDR3 contains 13 residues. CDR1 is MNHEY and CDR2 is SVGEGT in the germline V gene.

The CDR3 DNA reads TGTGCCAGCAGTTTGGCCGGGATCAGGGGCTACACCTTC. Amino acids: CASSLAGIRGYTF. The chain employs TRBV27 and TRBJ1-2, with D uncertain. CDR3 size: 13 residues. V lost 3 bases, J lost 8 bases, and 13 bases lay in between. Germline V gene sequence: CDR1 MNHEY, CDR2 SMNVEV (reference sequence).

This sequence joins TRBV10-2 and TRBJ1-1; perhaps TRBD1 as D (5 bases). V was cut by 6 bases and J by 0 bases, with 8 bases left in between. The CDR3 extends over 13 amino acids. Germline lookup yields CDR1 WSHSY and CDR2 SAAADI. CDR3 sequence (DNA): TGCGCCAGCAGAGACAGAATGAACACTGAAGCTTTCTTT. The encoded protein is CASRDRMNTEAFF.

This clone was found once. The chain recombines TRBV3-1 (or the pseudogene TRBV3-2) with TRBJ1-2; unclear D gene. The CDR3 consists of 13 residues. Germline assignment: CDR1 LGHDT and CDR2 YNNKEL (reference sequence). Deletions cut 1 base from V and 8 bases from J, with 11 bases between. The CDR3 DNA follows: TGTGCCAGCAGCCAAGGTCAACCAGAAGGCTACACCTTC. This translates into CASSQGQPEGYTF.

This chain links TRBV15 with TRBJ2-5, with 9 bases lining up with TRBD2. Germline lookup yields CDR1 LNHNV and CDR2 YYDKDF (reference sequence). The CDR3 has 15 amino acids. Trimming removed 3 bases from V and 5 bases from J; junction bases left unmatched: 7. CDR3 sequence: CATSSLAGRGETQYF. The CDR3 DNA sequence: TGTGCCACCAGCAGCCTAGCGGGAAGGGGGGAGACCCAGTACTTC.

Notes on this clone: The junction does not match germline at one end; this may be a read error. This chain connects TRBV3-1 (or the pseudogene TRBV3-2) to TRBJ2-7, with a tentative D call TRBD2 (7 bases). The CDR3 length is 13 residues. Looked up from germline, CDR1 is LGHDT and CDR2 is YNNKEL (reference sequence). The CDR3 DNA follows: TGTGCCAGCAGCCAAGCGGGGGGCGGGGGCGCGAACTTC. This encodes CASSQAGGGGANF.

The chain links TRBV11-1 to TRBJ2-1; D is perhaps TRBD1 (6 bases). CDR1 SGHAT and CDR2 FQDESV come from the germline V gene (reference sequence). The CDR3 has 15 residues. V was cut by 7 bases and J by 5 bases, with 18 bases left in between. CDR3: CASTLRQQGHNEQFF. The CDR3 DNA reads TGTGCCAGCACCCTTAGGCAGCAGGGGCACAATGAGCAGTTCTTC.

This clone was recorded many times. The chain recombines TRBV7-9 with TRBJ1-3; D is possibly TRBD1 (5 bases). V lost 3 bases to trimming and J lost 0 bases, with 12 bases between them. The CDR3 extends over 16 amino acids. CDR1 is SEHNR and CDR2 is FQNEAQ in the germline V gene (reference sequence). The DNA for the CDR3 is TGTGCCAGCAGCTTTAGCACAGGCCACTCTGGAAACACCATATATTTT. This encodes CASSFSTGHSGNTIYF.

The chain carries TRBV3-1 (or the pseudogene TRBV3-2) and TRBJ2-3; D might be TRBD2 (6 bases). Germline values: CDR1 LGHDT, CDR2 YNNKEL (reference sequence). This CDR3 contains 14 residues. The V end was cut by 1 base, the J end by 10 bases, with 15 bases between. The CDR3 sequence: CASSQVPTGTSQYF. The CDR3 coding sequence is TGTGCCAGCAGCCAAGTACCTACCGGGACTTCGCAGTATTTT.